This is a list of T cell receptor beta chains from one sample in a study of blood T cell repertoires in COVID-19. Some clones are missing from TCRdb's copy, which holds only in-frame ones; the method was immunoSEQ multiplex PCR. The sample has about 180,000 clones, roughly 87% seen once. Sequenced sample: PBMCs or T cells enriched from blood (not recorded which). The receptors shown here come from a human donor with acute COVID-19. The donor label of this sample is uncertain. The CDR3 runs from the conserved cysteine through the conserved F or W. The D gene is left open where the match is weak. The size field is filled for only some rows; it gives once, few, many or a size class.

>TRBJ2-3|.|TRBV11-3|15|.
CASSLDRQDTDTQYF
TGTGCCAGCAGCTTAGACCGGCAGGACACAGATACGCAGTATTTT
>TRBJ1-4|.|TRBV12-3/TRBV12-4|11|.
CASSFLEKLFF
TGTGCCAGCAGTTTTCTCGAAAAACTGTTTTTT
>TRBJ2-2|.|TRBV2|14|.
CASPLAGGIGELFF
TGTGCCAGCCCCCTTGCAGGGGGGATCGGGGAGCTGTTTTTT
>TRBJ1-2|once|TRBV7-9|15|TRBD1
CASSWTDTGDNGYTF
TGTGCCAGCAGCTGGACGGACACAGGGGATAATGGCTACACCTTC
>TRBJ1-1|.|TRBV27|16|TRBD1
CASSLTGGGLNTEAFF
TGTGCCAGCAGTTTGACAGGGGGCGGCTTGAACACTGAAGCTTTCTTT
>TRBJ1-2|.|TRBV5-1|16|TRBD1
CASAKGTGSTNYGYTF
TGCGCCAGCGCAAAGGGGACAGGGAGTACTAACTATGGCTACACCTTC
>TRBJ2-1|.|TRBV19|16|.
CASSIDLGVAHNEQFF
TGTGCCAGTAGTATAGATCTCGGGGTAGCCCACAATGAGCAGTTCTTC
>TRBJ1-5|.|TRBV19|14|.
CASERVNSNQPQHF
TGTGCCAGCGAGAGGGTAAATAGCAATCAGCCCCAGCATTTT
>TRBJ2-3|.|TRBV4-2|18|TRBD2
CASSQALRLAGGRDTQYF
TGTGCCAGCAGCCAAGCCCTTAGACTAGCGGGGGGGCGAGATACGCAGTATTTT
>TRBJ2-7|.|TRBV6-5|14|.
CASTKGPDYYEQYF
TGTGCCAGCACAAAAGGCCCAGACTACTACGAGCAGTACTTC
>TRBJ1-5|.|TRBV30|15|.
CAWTHSGGMNQPQHF
TGTGCCTGGACACATTCCGGGGGGATGAATCAGCCCCAGCATTTT
>TRBJ1-4|few|TRBV7-2|15|.
CASSLGVGAGEKLFF
TGTGCCAGCAGCTTAGGCGTAGGGGCGGGGGAAAAACTGTTTTTT
>TRBJ2-3|.|TRBV24-1|16|TRBD2
CATSDLSGGPVDTQYF
TGTGCCACCAGTGATTTGTCGGGGGGGCCCGTAGATACGCAGTATTTT
>TRBJ1-2|once|TRBV4-1|13|.
CASSPGPNYGYTF
TGCGCCTCTTCCCCAGGGCCAAACTATGGCTACACCTTC
>TRBJ2-3|few|TRBV4-1|16|TRBD2
CASSQGEGESTDTQYF
TGCGCCAGCAGCCAAGGGGAGGGTGAAAGCACAGATACGCAGTATTTT
>TRBJ2-7|.|TRBV4-3|15|TRBD2
CASSPQGGRGYEQYF
TGCGCCAGCAGCCCCCAGGGAGGGAGAGGGTACGAGCAGTACTTC
>TRBJ1-2|.|TRBV5-4|14|TRBD1
CASSLTGGAKGYTF
TGTGCCAGCAGCCTGACAGGGGGCGCGAAGGGCTACACCTTC
>TRBJ1-6|few|TRBV19|16|.
CASSTDTSSYNSPLHF
TGTGCCAGTAGTACCGACACGAGCTCCTATAATTCACCCCTCCACTTT
>TRBJ2-1|.|TRBV4-3|14|.
CASSQEAASPKQFF
TGCGCCAGCAGCCAAGAGGCGGCCTCGCCCAAGCAGTTCTTC
>TRBJ2-3|.|TRBV5-1|16|.
CASSLEVRASTDTQYF
TGCGCCAGCAGCTTGGAAGTGAGGGCATCGACAGATACGCAGTATTTT
>TRBJ2-1|.|TRBV7-3|15|TRBD2
CASSLTGGAFNEQFF
TGTGCCAGCAGCTTAACCGGGGGGGCTTTCAATGAGCAGTTCTTC
>TRBJ1-1|once|TRBV19|14|.
CASSIQGGDTEAFF
TGTGCCAGTAGTATACAGGGCGGGGACACTGAAGCTTTCTTT
>TRBJ2-3|.|TRBV7-2|16|TRBD2
CASSTGTSGGGDTQYF
TGTGCCAGCAGCACCGGGACTAGCGGGGGTGGAGATACGCAGTATTTT
>TRBJ1-3|.|TRBV19|14|.
CASSHLWAGNTIYF
TGTGCCAGTAGTCACCTGTGGGCCGGAAACACCATATATTTT
>TRBJ1-4|.|TRBV13|15|.
CASSFYGATNEKLFF
TGTGCCAGCAGCTTCTACGGGGCAACTAATGAAAAACTGTTTTTT
>TRBJ1-1|.|TRBV7-2|14|.
CASSPTTVSTEAFF
TGTGCCAGCAGCCCCACGACAGTTAGCACTGAAGCTTTCTTT
>TRBJ1-6|.|TRBV19|14|TRBD1
CASSTGTDNSPLHF
TGTGCCAGTAGTACCGGGACAGATAATTCACCCCTCCACTTT
>TRBJ2-5|.|TRBV29-1|12|.
CSADLVIETQYF
TGCAGCGCCGACTTGGTGATAGAGACCCAGTACTTC
>TRBJ1-1|.|TRBV5-5|19|TRBD1
CASSRIAGQGGRRNTEAFF
TGTGCCAGCAGCCGTATCGCCGGACAGGGGGGTAGGCGGAACACTGAAGCTTTCTTT
>TRBJ1-5|.|TRBV18|15|.
CASSPNRRMDQPQHF
TGTGCCAGCTCACCGAACAGGAGAATGGATCAGCCCCAGCATTTT
>TRBJ2-1|.|TRBV7-2|13|.
CASSLDGYNEQFF
TGTGCCAGCAGCTTAGACGGCTACAATGAGCAGTTCTTC
>TRBJ2-1|.|TRBV5-1|16|TRBD2
CASSLVALAGGNEQFF
TGCGCCAGCAGCTTGGTGGCCCTAGCGGGGGGGAATGAGCAGTTCTTC
>TRBJ2-7|once|TRBV11-2|15|.
CASGPRKDSVSEQYF
TGTGCCAGCGGACCCCGTAAGGACAGCGTTTCAGAGCAGTACTTC
>TRBJ2-7|.|TRBV15|14|TRBD1
CATSRPGTGHEQYF
TGTGCCACCAGCAGACCTGGGACAGGCCACGAGCAGTACTTC
>TRBJ2-7|.|TRBV27|14|.
CASSPRDFSYEQYF
TGTGCCAGCAGTCCCCGGGACTTCTCCTACGAGCAGTACTTC
>TRBJ2-3|.|TRBV6-5|15|.
CASSYSGSSTDTQYF
TGTGCCAGCAGTTACTCCGGGTCTAGCACAGATACGCAGTATTTT
>TRBJ2-3|few|TRBV25-1|10|.
CATDSDTQYF
TGTGCCACCGACTCAGATACGCAGTATTTT
>TRBJ1-5|.|TRBV19|14|TRBD1
CASSIAGGDQPQHF
TGTGCCAGTAGTATAGCAGGGGGCGATCAGCCCCAGCATTTT
>TRBJ1-2|.|TRBV12-5|13|.
CASRGSRGYGYTF
TGTGCTAGTCGGGGTTCAAGAGGGTATGGCTACACCTTC
>TRBJ1-2|.|TRBV6-5|13|.
CASSSATGYGYTF
TGTGCCAGCAGTTCGGCGACAGGCTATGGCTACACCTTC
>TRBJ1-6|.|TRBV5-5|19|.
CASSLEEGLLSSYNSPLHF
TGTGCCAGCAGCTTGGAAGAGGGACTTCTGAGCTCCTATAATTCACCCCTCCACTTT
>TRBJ2-1|.|TRBV19|12|.
CASSITYNEQFF
TGTGCCAGTAGTATAACATACAATGAGCAGTTCTTC
>TRBJ1-4|.|TRBV9|15|.
CASSPGGGTNEKLFF
TGTGCCAGCAGCCCGGGGGGCGGCACGAATGAAAAACTGTTTTTT
>TRBJ1-2|.|TRBV27|14|.
CASSLSGGIDGYTF
TGTGCCAGCAGTTTATCGGGGGGGATCGATGGCTACACCTTC
>TRBJ1-3|.|TRBV6-5|13|TRBD1
CASSRGPGNTIYF
TGTGCCAGCAGCAGGGGGCCTGGAAACACCATATATTTT
>TRBJ1-1|.|TRBV5-6|14|TRBD1
CASQDRGLPPEAFF
TGTGCCAGTCAGGACAGGGGGCTGCCCCCTGAAGCTTTCTTT
>TRBJ1-1|.|TRBV6-5|13|.
CASSYRGSTEAFF
TGTGCCAGCAGTTACAGAGGGAGCACTGAAGCTTTCTTT
>TRBJ1-1|.|TRBV6-5|15|.
CASSYSKQLNTEAFF
TGTGCCAGCAGTTACTCGAAACAGTTGAACACTGAAGCTTTCTTT
>TRBJ2-4|.|TRBV3-1/TRBV3-2|16|.
CASTLGGPGAKNIQYF
TGTGCCAGCACCCTCGGGGGGCCAGGGGCCAAAAACATTCAGTACTTC
>TRBJ1-1|.|TRBV6-5|14|.
CASSYGGVNTEAFF
TGTGCCAGCAGTTACGGAGGAGTGAACACTGAAGCTTTCTTT
>TRBJ2-5|.|TRBV9|14|.
CASSVGRGQETQYF
TGTGCCAGCAGCGTAGGACGGGGGCAAGAGACCCAGTACTTC
>TRBJ1-5|.|TRBV12-3/TRBV12-4|13|.
CASTIGRGQPQHF
TGTGCCAGCACAATAGGAAGGGGTCAGCCCCAGCATTTT
>TRBJ2-5|.|TRBV5-1|15|TRBD2
CASSLARGSQETQYF
TGCGCCAGCAGCTTGGCGCGGGGGTCCCAAGAGACCCAGTACTTC
>TRBJ2-7|.|TRBV5-1|16|.
CASSLAPDSSSYEQYF
TGCGCCAGCAGCTTGGCACCAGACAGTAGCTCCTACGAGCAGTACTTC
>TRBJ2-1|once|TRBV7-2|13|.
CASSLDGGGEQFF
TGTGCCAGCAGCTTAGACGGCGGGGGCGAGCAGTTCTTC